The clone carrying this TCR beta chain was found once. Its antigen is still unknown. This may arise from a read error, as a much more abundant clone is one base away. The data are from a study of T-cell reconstitution after alpha-beta-depleted transplantation in children. Notes on the study in general: Newly produced T cells mostly provided counts and TCRbeta diversity after one year, as hyperexpanded clones declined. Several hundred expanded graft clones reportedly were the source of alpha-beta T cells about two months after transplant. Recipient T cells and thymic progenitors that survived gave rise to the high TCRbeta diversity observed at day 60 in some patients.

The TCRbeta library was prepared with unique molecular identifiers. TCRdb analysed the PCR reads with MiXCR anew, one entry per CDR3 protein. The sample lists just under 150,000 distinct CDR3 sequences, roughly 9% occurring once. This TCR was recovered from a female patient between 2 and 15 years old who had a stem cell transplant for congenital amegakaryocytic thrombocytopenia, so the T cells may come from the graft donor. The sample here was PBMCs, mostly from graft donor cells, taken 180 days after TCRalphabeta/CD19-depleted stem cell transplant.

The CDR3 nucleotides are TGCGACAGCAGCTTGAAACAACTAGCGGCCTACGAGCAGTACTTC. Its protein product is CDSSLKQLAAYEQYF. V is TRBV5-1 and J is TRBJ2-7; 8 bases are shared with TRBD2. The CDR3 is 15 amino acids. The germline V gene has CDR1 SGHRS and CDR2 YFSETQ.